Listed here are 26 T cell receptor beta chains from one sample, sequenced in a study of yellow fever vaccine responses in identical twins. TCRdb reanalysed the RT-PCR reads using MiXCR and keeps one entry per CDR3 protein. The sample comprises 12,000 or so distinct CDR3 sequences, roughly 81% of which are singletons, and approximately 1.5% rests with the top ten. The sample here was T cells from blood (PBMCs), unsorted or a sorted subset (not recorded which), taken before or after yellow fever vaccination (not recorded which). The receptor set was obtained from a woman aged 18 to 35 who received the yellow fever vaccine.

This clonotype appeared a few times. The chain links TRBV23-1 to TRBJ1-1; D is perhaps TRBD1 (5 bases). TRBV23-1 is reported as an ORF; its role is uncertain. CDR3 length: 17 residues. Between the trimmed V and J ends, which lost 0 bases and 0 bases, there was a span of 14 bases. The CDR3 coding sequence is TGCGCCAGCAGTCAATCGATTGGGGCAGATATGAACACTGAAGCTTTCTTT. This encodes CASSQSIGADMNTEAFF.

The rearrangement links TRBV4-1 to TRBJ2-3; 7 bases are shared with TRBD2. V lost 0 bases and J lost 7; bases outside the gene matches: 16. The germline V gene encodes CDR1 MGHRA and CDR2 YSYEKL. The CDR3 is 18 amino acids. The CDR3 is CASSQDSSGRDARNTQYF. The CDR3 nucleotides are TGCGCCAGCAGCCAAGATTCTAGCGGCCGGGACGCCAGAAATACGCAGTATTTT.

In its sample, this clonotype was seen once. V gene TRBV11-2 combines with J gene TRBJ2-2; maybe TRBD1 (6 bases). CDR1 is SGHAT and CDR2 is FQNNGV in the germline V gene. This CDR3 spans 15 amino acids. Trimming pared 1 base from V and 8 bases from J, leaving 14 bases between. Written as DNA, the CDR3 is TGTGCCAGCAGCTTAGGACAGGAGGCCTTTGGGGAGCTGTTTTTT. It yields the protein CASSLGQEAFGELFF. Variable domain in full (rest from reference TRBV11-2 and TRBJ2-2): EAGVAQSPRYKIIEKRQSVAFWCNPISGHATLYWYQQILGQGPKLLIQFQNNGVVDDSQLPKDRFSAERLKGVDSTLKIQPAKLEDSAVYLCASSLGQEAFGELFFGEGSRLTVL.

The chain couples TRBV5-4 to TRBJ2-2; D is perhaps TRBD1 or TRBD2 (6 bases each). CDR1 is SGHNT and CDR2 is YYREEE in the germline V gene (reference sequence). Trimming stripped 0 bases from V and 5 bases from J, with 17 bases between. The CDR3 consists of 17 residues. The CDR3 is CASSLGSRGRGTGELFF. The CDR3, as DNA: TGTGCCAGCAGCTTGGGGAGTCGGGGGCGCGGTACCGGGGAGCTGTTTTTT.

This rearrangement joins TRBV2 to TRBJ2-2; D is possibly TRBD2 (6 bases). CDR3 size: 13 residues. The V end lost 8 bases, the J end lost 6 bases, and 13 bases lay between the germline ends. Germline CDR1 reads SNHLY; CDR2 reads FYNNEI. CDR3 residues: CASRSEGPGELFF. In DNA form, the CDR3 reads TGTGCCAGCCGCTCGGAGGGTCCCGGGGAGCTGTTTTTT.

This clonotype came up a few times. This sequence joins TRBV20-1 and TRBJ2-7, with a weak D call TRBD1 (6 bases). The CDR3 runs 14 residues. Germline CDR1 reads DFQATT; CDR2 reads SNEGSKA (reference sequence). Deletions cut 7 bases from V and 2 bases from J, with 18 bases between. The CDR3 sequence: CSVRVRDRTYEQYF. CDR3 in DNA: TGCAGTGTCAGAGTTCGAGACAGGACCTACGAGCAGTACTTC.

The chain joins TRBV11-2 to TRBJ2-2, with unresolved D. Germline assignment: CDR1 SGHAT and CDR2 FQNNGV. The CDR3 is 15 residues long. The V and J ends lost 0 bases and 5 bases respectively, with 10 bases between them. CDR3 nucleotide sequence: TGTGCCAGCAGCTTAGATCTTGGCGCAACCGGGGAGCTGTTTTTT. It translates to CASSLDLGATGELFF.

The CDR3 DNA reads as TGTGCCAGCTACGGTGGCTTAGCGGGGCCTCGCACAGATACGCAGTATTTT. This encodes CASYGGLAGPRTDTQYF. The V gene is TRBV2, the J gene TRBJ2-3, with 8 positions matching TRBD2. V gave up 8 bases and J gave up 1 base; unmatched junction bases: 14. Germline V CDR1 and CDR2: SNHLY, FYNNEI. The CDR3 has 17 amino acids.

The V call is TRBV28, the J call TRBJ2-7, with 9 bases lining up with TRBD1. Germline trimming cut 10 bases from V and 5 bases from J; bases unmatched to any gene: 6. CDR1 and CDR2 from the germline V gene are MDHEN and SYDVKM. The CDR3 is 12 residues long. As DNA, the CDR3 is TGTGCCACCGACAGGGGGATGGACGAGCAGTACTTC. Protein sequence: CATDRGMDEQYF.

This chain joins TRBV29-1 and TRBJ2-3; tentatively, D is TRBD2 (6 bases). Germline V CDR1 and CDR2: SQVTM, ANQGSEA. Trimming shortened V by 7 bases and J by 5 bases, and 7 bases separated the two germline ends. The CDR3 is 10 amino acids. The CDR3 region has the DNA TGCAGCGGGCGGGGAGATACGCAGTATTTT. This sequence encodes CSGRGDTQYF.

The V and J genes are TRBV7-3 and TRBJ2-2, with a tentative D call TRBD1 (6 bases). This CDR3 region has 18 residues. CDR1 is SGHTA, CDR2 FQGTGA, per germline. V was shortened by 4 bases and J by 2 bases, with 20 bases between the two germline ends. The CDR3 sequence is CASSSGAGAGINTGELFF. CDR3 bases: TGTGCCAGCAGCTCAGGGGCAGGGGCCGGTATCAACACCGGGGAGCTGTTTTTT.

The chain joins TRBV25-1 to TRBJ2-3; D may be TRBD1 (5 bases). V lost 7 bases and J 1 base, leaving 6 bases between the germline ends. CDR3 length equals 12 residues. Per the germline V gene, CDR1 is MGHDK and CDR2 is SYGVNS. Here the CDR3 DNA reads TGTGCCAGCACCAGGGGCACAGATACGCAGTATTTT. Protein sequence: CASTRGTDTQYF.

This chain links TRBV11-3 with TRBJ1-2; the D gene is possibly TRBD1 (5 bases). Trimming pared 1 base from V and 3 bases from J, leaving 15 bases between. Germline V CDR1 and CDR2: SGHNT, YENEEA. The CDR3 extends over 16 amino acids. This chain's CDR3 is CASSLVRGSVDYGYTF. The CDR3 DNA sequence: TGTGCCAGCAGCTTAGTGAGGGGCAGCGTTGACTATGGCTACACCTTC.

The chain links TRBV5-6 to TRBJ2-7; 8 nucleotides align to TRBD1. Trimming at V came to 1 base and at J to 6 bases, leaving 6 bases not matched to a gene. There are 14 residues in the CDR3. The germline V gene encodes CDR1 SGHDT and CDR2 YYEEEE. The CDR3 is CASSLTGGFSEQYF. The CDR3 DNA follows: TGTGCCAGCAGCTTGACAGGGGGTTTTTCCGAGCAGTACTTC.

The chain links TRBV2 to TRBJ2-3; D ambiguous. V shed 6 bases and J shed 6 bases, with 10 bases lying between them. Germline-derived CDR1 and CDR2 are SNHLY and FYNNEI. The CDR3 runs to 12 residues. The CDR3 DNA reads TGTGCCAGCAGAAGACTCTGGGATACGCAGTATTTT. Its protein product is CASRRLWDTQYF.

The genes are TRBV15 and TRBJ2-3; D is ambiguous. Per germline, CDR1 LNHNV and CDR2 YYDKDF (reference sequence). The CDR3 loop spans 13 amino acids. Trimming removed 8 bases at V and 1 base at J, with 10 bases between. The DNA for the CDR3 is TGTGCCACCGGTCCGTCTGGCACAGATACGCAGTATTTT. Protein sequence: CATGPSGTDTQYF.

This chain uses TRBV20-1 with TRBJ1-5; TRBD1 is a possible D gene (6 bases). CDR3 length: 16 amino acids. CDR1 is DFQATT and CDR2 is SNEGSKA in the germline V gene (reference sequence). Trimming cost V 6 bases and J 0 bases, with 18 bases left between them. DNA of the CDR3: TGCAGTGCGGTCTCTCTGACAGGCTATAGCAATCAGCCCCAGCATTTT. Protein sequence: CSAVSLTGYSNQPQHF.

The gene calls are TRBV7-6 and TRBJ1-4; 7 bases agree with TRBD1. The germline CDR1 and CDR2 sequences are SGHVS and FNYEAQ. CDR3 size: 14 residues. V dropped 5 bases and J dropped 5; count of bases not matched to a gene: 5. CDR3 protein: CASSTGTANEKLFF. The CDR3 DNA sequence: TGTGCCAGCAGCACAGGGACAGCCAATGAAAAACTGTTTTTT.

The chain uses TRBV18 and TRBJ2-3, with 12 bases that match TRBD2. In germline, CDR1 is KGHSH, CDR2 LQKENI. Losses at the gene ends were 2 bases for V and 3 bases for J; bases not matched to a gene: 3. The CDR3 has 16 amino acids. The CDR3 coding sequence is TGTGCCAGCTCACCATTAGGGACTAGCGGGACAGATACGCAGTATTTT. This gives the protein CASSPLGTSGTDTQYF.

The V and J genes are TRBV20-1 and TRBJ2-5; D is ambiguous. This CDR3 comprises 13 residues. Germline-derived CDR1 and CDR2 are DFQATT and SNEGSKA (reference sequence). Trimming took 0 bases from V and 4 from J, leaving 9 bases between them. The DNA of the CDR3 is TGCAGTGCTAGAGACTGGCCCCCAGAGACCCAGTACTTC. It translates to CSARDWPPETQYF.

The CDR3 loop is CASSLFRDTQYF. The CDR3 nucleotides are TGTGCCAGCAGTTTATTCCGAGATACGCAGTATTTT. The chain joins TRBV12-3 or TRBV12-4 to TRBJ2-3, with no clear D. V was shortened by 2 bases and J by 5 bases, with 5 bases between the two germline ends. The CDR3 is 12 residues long.

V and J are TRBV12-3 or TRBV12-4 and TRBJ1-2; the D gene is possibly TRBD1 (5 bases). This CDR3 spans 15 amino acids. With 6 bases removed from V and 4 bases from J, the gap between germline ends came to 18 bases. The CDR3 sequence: CASRPVGRVSYGYTF. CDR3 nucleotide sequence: TGTGCCAGCAGACCGGTGGGCAGGGTTAGCTATGGCTACACCTTC.

This CDR3 is CASSLAGMNTGELFF. In DNA, the CDR3 is TGCGCCAGCAGCCTAGCGGGGATGAACACCGGGGAGCTGTTTTTT. The chain has TRBV5-1 and TRBJ2-2; 9 bases are shared with TRBD2. Germline V lookup: CDR1 SGHRS, CDR2 YFSETQ. V trimming: 4 bases; J trimming: 1 base; junction bases outside the gene matches: 2. The CDR3 covers 15 residues.

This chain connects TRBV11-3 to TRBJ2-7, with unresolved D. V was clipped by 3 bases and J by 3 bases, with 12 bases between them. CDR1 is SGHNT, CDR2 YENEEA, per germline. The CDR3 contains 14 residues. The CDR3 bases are TGTGCCAGCAGCTTCCAGCCCGGCAACTACGAGCAGTACTTC. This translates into CASSFQPGNYEQYF.

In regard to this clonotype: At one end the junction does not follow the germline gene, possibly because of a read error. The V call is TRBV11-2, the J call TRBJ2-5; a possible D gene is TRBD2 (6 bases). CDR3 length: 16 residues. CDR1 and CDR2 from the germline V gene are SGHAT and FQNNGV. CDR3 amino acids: CASSLDLARLGETQYF. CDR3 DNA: TGTGCCAGCAGTTTAGATCTAGCGAGGTTGGGGGAGACCCAGTACTTC.

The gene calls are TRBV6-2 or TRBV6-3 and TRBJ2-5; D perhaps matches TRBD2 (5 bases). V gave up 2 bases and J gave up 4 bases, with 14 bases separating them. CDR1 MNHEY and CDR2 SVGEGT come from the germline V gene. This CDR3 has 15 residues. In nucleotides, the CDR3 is TGTGCCAGCAGTTACGTAAAGAACGAGGGAGAGACCCAGTACTTC. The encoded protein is CASSYVKNEGETQYF.